The 30 T cell receptor beta chains in this list originate from one sample, sequenced in a study of neurological immune-mediated disorders. TCRdb ran MiXCR on the 5' RACE reads and lists one entry per CDR3 protein. The data hold some 120,000 distinct CDR3 sequences, with roughly 3.2% observed a single time. The sample consisted of PBMCs. These receptor sequences come from a woman in her twenties or thirties with multiple sclerosis.

This clonotype came up many times. CDR3 residues: CASSLSFRDPLRENEQFF. For the CDR3, the DNA is TGCGCCAGCAGCTTGTCATTTAGAGATCCACTTCGGGAGAATGAGCAGTTCTTC. This chain uses TRBV5-1 with TRBJ2-1; tentatively, D is TRBD2 (6 bases). This CDR3 spans 18 amino acids. Trimming cost V 1 base and J 7 bases, with 24 bases left between them. The V gene's germline CDR1 is SGHRS and CDR2 YFSETQ.

This clonotype came up many times. This rearrangement joins TRBV3-1 to TRBJ1-4, with D unclear. The V end lost 3 bases, the J end lost 4 bases, and 15 bases lay between the germline ends. The CDR3 extends over 16 amino acids. Germline V gene data show CDR1 as LGHDT and CDR2 as YNNKEL (reference sequence). The CDR3 DNA is TGTGCCAGCAGCCATGGAAGGTCCGGGGTTAATGAAAAACTGTTTTTT. Translating gives CASSHGRSGVNEKLFF. The full variable domain, with the rest looked up from reference TRBV3-1 and TRBJ1-4, is DTAVSQTPKYLVTQMGNDKSIKCEQNLGHDTMYWYKQDSKKFLKIMFSYNNKELIINETVPNRFSPKSPDKAHLNLHINSLELGDSAVYFCASSHGRSGVNEKLFFGSGTQLSVL.

This clonotype was detected ten times or more. This sequence joins TRBV7-9 and TRBJ1-1; 11 bases fit TRBD1. Germline CDR1 SEHNR, CDR2 FQNEAQ (reference sequence). This CDR3 spans 15 amino acids. The V and J ends lost 5 bases and 5 bases, in that order; junction bases with no gene match: 7. The CDR3 nucleotides read TGTGCCAGCAGCCCAGGACAGGGGGCCGAGACTGAAGCTTTCTTT. Translation: CASSPGQGAETEAFF. Full variable domain (missing parts from reference TRBV7-9 and TRBJ1-1): DTGVSQNPRHKITKRGQNVTFRCDPISEHNRLYWYRQTLGQGPEFLTYFQNEAQLEKSRLLSDRFSAERPKGSFSTLEIQRTEQGDSAMYLCASSPGQGAETEAFFGQGTRLTVV.

This clonotype was detected ten times or more. This chain links TRBV7-9 with TRBJ2-1, with D uncertain. The CDR3 is made up of 12 amino acids. Germline V CDR1 and CDR2: SEHNR, FQNEAQ (reference sequence). The V end was cut by 5 bases, the J end by 7 bases, with 9 bases between. The CDR3 reads CASSPLSNEQFF. The CDR3 DNA reads TGTGCCAGCAGCCCTCTTTCTAATGAGCAGTTCTTC. The full variable domain, with the rest looked up from reference TRBV7-9 and TRBJ2-1, is DTGVSQNPRHKITKRGQNVTFRCDPISEHNRLYWYRQTLGQGPEFLTYFQNEAQLEKSRLLSDRFSAERPKGSFSTLEIQRTEQGDSAMYLCASSPLSNEQFFGPGTRLTVL.

This clonotype was seen ten or more times. This rearrangement joins TRBV12-3 or TRBV12-4 to TRBJ1-1, with D unclear. The germline V and J ends were trimmed by 1 base and 5 bases, with 11 bases remaining between them. The CDR3 length is 14 residues. CDR3 region: CASSLVWEKTEAFF. Written as DNA, the CDR3 is TGTGCCAGCAGTTTAGTGTGGGAGAAAACTGAAGCTTTCTTT.

In its sample, this clonotype was seen many times. The genes are TRBV7-2 and TRBJ2-1, with D perhaps TRBD2 (5 bases). The germline V gene encodes CDR1 SGHTA and CDR2 FQGNSA. The CDR3 spans 14 residues. With 5 bases removed from V and 7 bases from J, the gap between germline ends came to 15 bases. CDR3 protein: CASSLPSSWNEQFF. The CDR3 DNA is TGTGCCAGCAGCCTGCCCTCTAGCTGGAATGAGCAGTTCTTC.

This clonotype turned up a few times. This sequence joins TRBV2 and TRBJ1-5; D unresolved. Germline values: CDR1 SNHLY, CDR2 FYNNEI. Trimming removed 0 bases at V and 2 bases at J, with 8 bases between. The CDR3 is made up of 15 amino acids. In DNA form, the CDR3 reads TGTGCCAGCAGTGAAGCTACAGTCGGCAATCAGCCCCAGCATTTT. Protein sequence: CASSEATVGNQPQHF.

This clonotype came up many times. The chain carries TRBV5-5 and TRBJ1-2; perhaps TRBD1 as D (5 bases). The germline V gene has CDR1 SGHKS and CDR2 YYEKEE (reference sequence). The V end was cut by 6 bases, the J end by 7 bases, with 19 bases between. The CDR3 loop spans 14 amino acids. The DNA for the CDR3 is TGTGCCAGCACCCCCCGACCTCAGGGAATTGGCTACACCTTC. The encoded protein is CASTPRPQGIGYTF.

This clonotype was counted at least ten times. The chain uses TRBV5-6 and TRBJ2-4, with D perhaps being TRBD1 or TRBD2 (5 bases each). The CDR3 has 12 residues. CDR1 is SGHDT, CDR2 YYEEEE, per germline. Trimming left V 4 bases short and J 6 bases short, with 8 bases between. As DNA, the CDR3 is TGTGCCAGCAGCCTTGGGGGAAACATTCAGTACTTC. It encodes CASSLGGNIQYF.

This clonotype occurred a few times. The V and J genes are TRBV6-5 and TRBJ1-1; maybe TRBD1 (6 bases). Germline V CDR1 and CDR2: MNHEY, SVGAGI. The CDR3 has 15 amino acids. Trimming left V 4 bases short and J 0 bases short, with 12 bases between. This CDR3 is CASSLTGLMNTEAFF. DNA of the CDR3: TGTGCCAGCAGTTTGACAGGCCTAATGAACACTGAAGCTTTCTTT.

This clonotype occurred many times. CDR3 sequence: CASSYSTIENSGETQYF. The CDR3 DNA follows: TGTGCCAGCAGTTACTCGACGATCGAAAATAGTGGAGAGACCCAGTACTTC. This chain connects TRBV6-5 to TRBJ2-5, with D unclear. Trimming cost V 0 bases and J 4 bases, with 18 bases left between them. Germline CDR1 reads MNHEY; CDR2 reads SVGAGI. The CDR3 loop spans 17 amino acids.

This clonotype was seen ten or more times. The DNA of the CDR3 is TGCAGTGCTAGAGATTATTGGGCCCCCTCCTACAATGAGCAGTTCTTC. This translates into CSARDYWAPSYNEQFF. V gene TRBV20-1 combines with J gene TRBJ2-1; D gene unclear. Trimming took off 0 bases at V and 0 bases at J, with 12 bases between the two ends. CDR1 DFQATT and CDR2 SNEGSKA come from the germline V gene (reference sequence). This CDR3 has 16 amino acids.

At least ten counts were recorded for this clonotype. The V call is TRBV7-8, the J call TRBJ2-6, with 7 nucleotides matching TRBD1. Germline V gives CDR1 SGHVS, CDR2 FQNEAQ. J gave up 4 bases and V 11 bases, and 17 bases lay outside the gene matches. CDR3 length: 17 amino acids. CDR3 amino acids: CAGRLGQALLGANVLTF. Written as DNA, the CDR3 is TGTGCCGGACGACTCGGACAGGCCCTTCTCGGGGCCAACGTCCTGACTTTC.

To note about this clonotype: A much larger clone lies one base from this, so it may be a read error. This rearrangement joins TRBV14 to TRBJ1-3; D not resolved. Germline values: CDR1 SGHDN, CDR2 FVKESK. The CDR3 has 12 amino acids. Trimming cost V 5 bases and J 10 bases, with 12 bases left between them. DNA of the CDR3: TGTGCCAGCAGCACAACGGGTAAAACCATATATTTT. It encodes CASSTTGKTIYF. Drawing the rest from reference TRBV14 and TRBJ1-3, the complete variable domain is EAGVTQFPSHSVIEKGQTVTLRCDPISGHDNLYWYRRVMGKEIKFLLHFVKESKQDESGMPNNRFLAERTGGTYSTLKVQPAELEDSGVYFCASSTTGKTIYFGEGSWLTVV.

This clonotype was observed at least ten times. The chain has TRBV4-3 and TRBJ2-7; maybe TRBD2 (5 bases). Trimming took off 0 bases at V and 3 bases at J, with 12 bases between the two ends. The CDR3 runs 15 residues. The V gene's germline CDR1 is LGHNA and CDR2 YSLEER. The CDR3 protein is CASSQDLYGGYEQYF. CDR3 nucleotide sequence: TGCGCCAGCAGCCAAGACCTCTACGGAGGCTACGAGCAGTACTTC.

With regard to this clonotype: This clone may be a read error of a much larger clone one base away. V gene TRBV20-1 combines with J gene TRBJ2-1; D call uncertain. CDR1 is DFQATT, CDR2 SNEGSKA, per germline (reference sequence). The CDR3 has 11 residues. The CDR3 protein is CSARDFYEHFF. The CDR3 nucleotides are TGCAGTGCTAGAGATTTTTATGAGCATTTCTTC.

This clonotype was counted ten times or more. The chain employs TRBV12-3 or TRBV12-4 and TRBJ2-2; 7 bases are a match to TRBD2. After removal of 6 bases from V and 7 bases from J, the junction contained 14 bases not matched to a gene. CDR3 length: 16 amino acids. The CDR3 nucleotides are TGTGCCAGCAGACCGGGCCCCGGGGGGAAGATCGGGGAGCTGTTTTTT. Its translation: CASRPGPGGKIGELFF.

This clonotype was counted ten times or more. This chain uses TRBV5-1 with TRBJ2-7, with 7 positions matching TRBD2. Germline CDR1 SGHRS, CDR2 YFSETQ. This CDR3 comprises 17 residues. V lost 4 bases, J lost 2 bases, and 15 bases stayed unmatched. CDR3: CASSGGMRGTTTYEQYF. The CDR3, as DNA: TGCGCCAGCAGCGGCGGGATGCGGGGGACCACCACCTACGAGCAGTACTTC.

There are many counts of this clonotype. One end of the junction fails to match germline, which may point to a read error. J is TRBJ2-5 and V is TRBV27; 10 positions match TRBD1. The CDR3 totals 16 residues. Germline V CDR1 and CDR2: MNHEY, SMNVEV (reference sequence). The CDR3, as DNA: TGTGCCAACAGTCCCCAGGACAGGGGGTACCAAGAGACCCAGTACTTC. Translated: CANSPQDRGYQETQYF.

Note on this clonotype: Given a much more abundant clone one base away, this may be a read error. This chain joins TRBV20-1 and TRBJ2-5; D may be TRBD1 (6 bases). This CDR3 comprises 14 residues. Germline loops: CDR1 DFQATT, CDR2 SNEGSKA (reference sequence). V was trimmed by 6 bases and J by 5 bases, leaving 19 bases between them. The DNA for the CDR3 is TGCAGTGCCCATTTCGTGGGAACAGGGGAGACCCAGTACTTC. It is translated as CSAHFVGTGETQYF.

The chain joins TRBV5-1 to TRBJ1-1; D uncertain. With 3 bases removed from V and 0 bases from J, the gap between germline ends came to 9 bases. This CDR3 has 14 residues. Germline V gene data show CDR1 as SGHRS and CDR2 as YFSETQ. The CDR3 protein is CASSSTNVNTEAFF. The CDR3 DNA reads TGCGCCAGCAGCTCCACGAACGTGAACACTGAAGCTTTCTTT.

This clonotype was counted at least ten times. The chain carries TRBV7-9 and TRBJ2-3; D may correspond to TRBD1 or TRBD2 (5 bases each). Trimming removed 6 bases at V and 5 bases at J, with 18 bases between. Germline V gene data show CDR1 as SEHNR and CDR2 as FQNEAQ (reference sequence). This CDR3 is built from 15 residues. CDR3 nucleotides: TGTGCCAGCAGTCGGGTGGGGACCCCCCAAGATACGCAGTATTTT. Translated, it gives CASSRVGTPQDTQYF. Variable domain in full (rest from reference TRBV7-9 and TRBJ2-3): DTGVSQNPRHKITKRGQNVTFRCDPISEHNRLYWYRQTLGQGPEFLTYFQNEAQLEKSRLLSDRFSAERPKGSFSTLEIQRTEQGDSAMYLCASSRVGTPQDTQYFGPGTRLTVL.

At least ten counts were recorded for this clonotype. J is TRBJ2-7 and V is TRBV20-1; D unclear. Germline-derived CDR1 and CDR2 are DFQATT and SNEGSKA (reference sequence). V gave up 0 bases and J gave up 2 bases, with 11 bases separating them. The CDR3 has 14 amino acids. The CDR3 reads CSARDPAAAYEQYF. Here the CDR3 DNA reads TGCAGTGCTAGAGATCCCGCAGCAGCCTACGAGCAGTACTTC.

This clonotype appeared many times. The CDR3 protein is CASVSGTQAETQYF. CDR3 sequence (DNA): TGTGCCAGCGTTTCGGGGACTCAGGCGGAGACCCAGTACTTC. The rearrangement joins TRBV6-1 to TRBJ2-5; TRBD2 might be the D (6 bases). Between the trimmed V and J ends, which lost 8 bases and 5 bases, there was a span of 18 bases. Germline V gene lookup returns CDR1 MNHNS and CDR2 SASEGT. This CDR3 is 14 amino acids long.

In this sample, this clonotype turned up a few times. This sequence joins TRBV5-6 and TRBJ2-1; D may be TRBD1 (6 bases). Germline CDR1 and CDR2: SGHDT and YYEEEE. The CDR3 length is 14 residues. Trimming took 3 bases from V and 9 from J, leaving 16 bases between them. CDR3 residues: CASSSRQGTGEQFF. The CDR3 nucleotides read TGTGCCAGCAGCTCCCGCCAGGGGACGGGTGAGCAGTTCTTC.

Turning to this clonotype: A read error may be the cause here, since a much bigger clone is one base away. A read error is likely, as this CDR3 ends without the conserved phenylalanine or tryptophan. For the CDR3, the DNA is TGCAGTGCTAGATCGCAGTACCTTACGCAGTATTAT. Translated: CSARSQYLTQYY. The gene calls are TRBV20-1 and TRBJ2-3; D unresolved. The CDR3 runs to 12 residues. The germline V and J ends were trimmed by 2 bases and 8 bases, with 11 bases remaining between them. CDR1 and CDR2 from the germline V gene are DFQATT and SNEGSKA (reference sequence).

This clonotype showed up many times. The V gene is TRBV11-3, the J gene TRBJ2-1; D tentatively fits TRBD1 or TRBD2 (5 bases each). The CDR3 sequence is 13 residues long. The germline CDR1 and CDR2 sequences are SGHNT and YENEEA. V lost 5 bases, J lost 9 bases, and 14 bases lay in between. The CDR3 protein is CASSLRDGFEQFF. The CDR3 DNA sequence: TGTGCCAGCAGCCTTAGGGACGGATTTGAGCAGTTCTTC.

This clonotype was found many times. CDR3 residues: CASTPGGGTEAFF. CDR3 nucleotides: TGTGCCAGCACCCCAGGCGGCGGCACTGAAGCTTTCTTT. V gene TRBV7-9 combines with J gene TRBJ1-1, with D uncertain. This CDR3 is built from 13 residues. The germline gives CDR1 SEHNR, CDR2 FQNEAQ (reference sequence). Trimming took off 7 bases at V and 4 bases at J, with 13 bases between the two ends.

The table lists this clonotype with many counts. The chain couples TRBV4-1 to TRBJ1-6, with TRBD1 as a possible D gene (5 bases). The V end lost 1 base, the J end lost 9 bases, and 19 bases lay between the germline ends. Germline loops: CDR1 MGHRA, CDR2 YSYEKL. There are 17 residues in the CDR3. In nucleotides, the CDR3 is TGCGCCAGCAGCCAAGTTCTCCCCCAGGGTAACGGTTCACCCCTCCACTTT. Translation gives CASSQVLPQGNGSPLHF.

This clonotype has only a few counts. CDR3 loop: CASSPNTLQGGEQYF. CDR3 coding DNA: TGTGCCAGCTCACCGAACACCCTACAGGGTGGCGAGCAGTACTTC. This chain connects TRBV18 to TRBJ2-7, with D possibly TRBD1 on 6 matching bases. CDR3 length equals 15 residues. Germline V gene data show CDR1 as KGHSH and CDR2 as LQKENI. Trimming removed 3 bases at V and 6 bases at J, with 18 bases between.